The source of this T cell receptor (beta chain) is a study of T cell clonotyping in hematopoietic cell transplantation. Whole-study context: Pretransplant recipient samples were taken after cytoreduction. The study's findings and limits: Higher Inverse Simpson Index values in graft donor and pretransplant recipient predicted broader posttransplant TCR diversity. After transplant, recipient diversity fell while pathologically expanded clonotypes grew through day 180.

V gave up 8 bases and J gave up 1 base, with 20 bases separating them. The germline V gene has CDR1 MNHEY and CDR2 SMNVEV (reference sequence). The CDR3 has 16 residues. Libraries were prepared by immunoSEQ multiplex PCR; TCRdb keeps only in-frame clonotypes and omits some of them. In the table there are about 76,000 clones, approximately 95% of which are singletons. Stated time point: recipient sample about 28 days before transplant, after cytoreduction. This clone was seen once. Its specificity is unknown. The chain couples TRBV27 to TRBJ1-1; D gene unclear. This clonotype was sampled from a woman aged 45-60 years with acute myeloid leukemia. Some clones in this sample may be carry-over from other donors' samples. Here the sequenced sample was peripheral blood mononuclear cells, taken before stem cell transplant. CDR3 sequence (DNA): TGTGCCAGCGGGTTAACGTCCGGCCCCTGGAACACTGAAGCTTTCTTT. This sequence encodes CASGLTSGPWNTEAFF.